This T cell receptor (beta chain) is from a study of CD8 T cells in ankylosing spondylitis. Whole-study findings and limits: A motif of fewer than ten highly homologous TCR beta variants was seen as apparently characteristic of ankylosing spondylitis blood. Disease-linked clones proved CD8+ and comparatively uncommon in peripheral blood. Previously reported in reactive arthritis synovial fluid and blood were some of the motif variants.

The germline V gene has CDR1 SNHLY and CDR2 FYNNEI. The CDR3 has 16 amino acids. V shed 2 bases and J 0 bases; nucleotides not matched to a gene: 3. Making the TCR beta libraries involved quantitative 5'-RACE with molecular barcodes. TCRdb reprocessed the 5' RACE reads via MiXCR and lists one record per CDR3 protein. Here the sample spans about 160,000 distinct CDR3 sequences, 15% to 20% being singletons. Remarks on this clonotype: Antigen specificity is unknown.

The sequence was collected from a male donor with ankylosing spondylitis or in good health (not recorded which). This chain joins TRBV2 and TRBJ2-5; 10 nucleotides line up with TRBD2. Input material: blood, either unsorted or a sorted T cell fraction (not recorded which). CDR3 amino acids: CASSERLAGDQETQYF. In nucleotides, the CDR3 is TGTGCCAGCAGTGAACGGCTAGCGGGAGACCAAGAGACCCAGTACTTC.